The 22 T cell receptor beta chains reported below all come from one sample, sequenced in a study of regulatory T cells in long-lasting Graves disease. Indicated time point: newly diagnosed GD, antithyroid drugs for less than 3 months. Scientists built the TCR library using RNA that was extracted from PBMCs. Library construction for TCR beta used iRepertoire HTBI primers and Arm-PCR of CDR3 regions. From the multiplex PCR reads, TCRdb called clonotypes with MiXCR, one entry per CDR3 protein. Of 450,000 to 700,000 distinct CDR3 sequences detected, roughly 13% appear once; the ten largest clones hold roughly 10%. This sample was also put to use in a study of T cells in Graves' hyperthyroidism and ophthalmopathy.

Material: peripheral blood mononuclear cells (PBMCs), obtained at new diagnosis, from a patient treated with antithyroid drugs. These receptors came from a man aged 25 to 45 with Graves disease.

This chain connects TRBV5-1 to TRBJ2-7, with TRBD1 as a possible D gene (6 bases). Germline V gene data show CDR1 as SGHRS and CDR2 as YFSETQ. The ends were cut back, 4 bases at V and 6 bases at J, with 20 bases in the middle. CDR3 length: 15 residues. CDR3 loop: CASSLRGGNSGEQYF. The DNA of the CDR3 is TGCGCCAGCAGCCTCAGGGGCGGCAATAGTGGCGAGCAGTACTTC. The complete variable domain, with remaining parts taken from reference TRBV5-1 and TRBJ2-7, reads KAGVTQTPRYLIKTRGQQVTLSCSPISGHRSVSWYQQTPGQGLQFLFEYFSETQRNKGNFPGRFSGRQFSNSRSEMNVSTLELGDSALYLCASSLRGGNSGEQYFGPGTRLTVT.

This clonotype was found many times. This chain connects TRBV20-1 to TRBJ2-3; maybe TRBD2 (6 bases). Germline V gene data show CDR1 as DFQATT and CDR2 as SNEGSKA (reference sequence). The CDR3 spans 14 residues. Trimming took off 1 base at V and 2 bases at J, with 10 bases between the two ends. Here the CDR3 reads CSARAGDATDTQYF. The CDR3 DNA reads as TGCAGTGCTAGAGCGGGGGACGCCACAGATACGCAGTATTTT.

The chain joins TRBV15 to TRBJ1-6; D is unclear. Germline CDR1 and CDR2: LNHNV and YYDKDF (reference sequence). With 1 base removed from V and 5 bases from J, the gap between germline ends came to 6 bases. The CDR3 contains 14 residues. The CDR3 region has the DNA TGTGCCACCAGCAGAGCGCCAGATAATTCACCCCTCCACTTT. It codes for CATSRAPDNSPLHF.

With respect to this clonotype: Given a much more abundant clone one base away, this may be a read error. V and J are TRBV25-1 and TRBJ2-2; D gene ambiguous. Germline V gene sequence: CDR1 MGHDK, CDR2 SYGVNS. The CDR3 extends over 13 amino acids. V lost 4 bases and J 8 bases, leaving 11 bases between the germline ends. The CDR3 DNA sequence: TGTGCCAGCAGTGTTGATCAGATAGGGGAGCTGTTTTTT. The encoded protein is CASSVDQIGELFF.

This clonotype was seen repeatedly, ten times or more. The J gene is TRBJ1-1, the V gene TRBV25-1; TRBD1 matches 7 bases. Germline trimming cut 4 bases from V and 7 bases from J; bases unmatched to any gene: 12. Germline values: CDR1 MGHDK, CDR2 SYGVNS. This CDR3 region has 15 residues. The CDR3 sequence is CASSGRISGGGEAFF. The CDR3 coding sequence is TGTGCCAGCAGTGGCCGAATATCAGGGGGTGGTGAAGCTTTCTTT.

At least ten counts were recorded for this clonotype. The rearrangement uses TRBV29-1 and TRBJ2-3; D unclear. The CDR3 is made up of 13 amino acids. The germline gives CDR1 SQVTM, CDR2 ANQGSEA. The V and J ends lost 0 bases and 0 bases respectively, with 4 bases between them. CDR3 in amino acids: CSVEDLSTDTQYF. The CDR3, as DNA: TGCAGCGTTGAAGATCTCAGCACAGATACGCAGTATTTT.

This clonotype appeared many times. The chain has TRBV3-1 and TRBJ2-3; the D gene is possibly TRBD2 (6 bases). The CDR3 consists of 15 residues. V shed 5 bases and J shed 5 bases, with 17 bases lying between them. Germline V gene lookup returns CDR1 LGHDT and CDR2 YNNKEL (reference sequence). CDR3 bases: TGTGCCAGCAGCGCCCAGAACGGGAGACTAGATACGCAGTATTTT. Protein sequence: CASSAQNGRLDTQYF.

This clonotype has only a few counts. This is likely an artifact of a read error, given a far larger clone one base away. This chain uses TRBV28 with TRBJ2-5; D uncertain. Germline V gene data show CDR1 as MDHEN and CDR2 as SYDVKM. This CDR3 region has 16 residues. Trimming took off 5 bases at V and 11 bases at J, with 27 bases between the two ends. The CDR3 bases are TGTGCCAGCAGTGCCCTTGACTTCGTCTCCTACAATGAGCAGTACTTC. It yields the protein CASSALDFVSYNEQYF.

The table lists this clonotype with many counts. The rearrangement links TRBV30 to TRBJ2-1; D unresolved. V lost 0 bases and J 9 bases, leaving 6 bases between the germline ends. CDR3 length: 11 amino acids. The germline gives CDR1 GTSNPN, CDR2 SVGIG (reference sequence). CDR3 protein: CAWSVGLEQFF. The CDR3 nucleotides are TGTGCCTGGAGTGTGGGTCTTGAGCAGTTCTTC.

The chain links TRBV30 to TRBJ2-2; TRBD1 aligns across 11 bases. Germline loops: CDR1 GTSNPN, CDR2 SVGIG (reference sequence). The CDR3 totals 18 residues. Losses at the gene ends were 0 bases for V and 5 bases for J; bases not matched to a gene: 11. DNA of the CDR3: TGTGCCTGGAGTGTCATGGCCTACGGGACAGGGGGAACCGGGGAGCTGTTTTTT. Amino acid sequence: CAWSVMAYGTGGTGELFF.

This clonotype was counted ten times or more. Here the CDR3 DNA reads TGTGCCACCAAGGACAGAAACTATGGCTACACCTTC. Amino acid sequence: CATKDRNYGYTF. The chain recombines TRBV2 with TRBJ1-2, with D tentatively TRBD1 (6 bases). V lost 10 bases to trimming and J lost 2 bases, with 11 bases between them. Germline V gene data show CDR1 as SNHLY and CDR2 as FYNNEI. The CDR3 covers 12 residues.

This chain joins TRBV10-1 and TRBJ2-4, with a tentative D call TRBD2 (5 bases). Germline CDR1 reads WNHNN; CDR2 reads SYGVQD (reference sequence). This CDR3 has 15 amino acids. V was clipped by 7 bases and J by 1 base, with 14 bases between them. The CDR3 loop reads CASTSLRVAKNIQYF. In DNA form, the CDR3 reads TGCGCCAGCACTAGTTTGAGGGTGGCCAAAAACATTCAGTACTTC.

This clonotype has a count of ten or more. The chain employs TRBV12-3 or TRBV12-4 and TRBJ2-4; D remains ambiguous. The CDR3 covers 13 residues. Trimming left V 2 bases short and J 9 bases short, with 11 bases between. The CDR3 is CASSLQIGGIQYF. CDR3 sequence (DNA): TGTGCCAGCAGTTTACAGATTGGCGGCATTCAGTACTTC.

The V call is TRBV20-1, the J call TRBJ2-7; TRBD2 might be the D (9 bases). V gave up 3 bases and J gave up 1 base, with 19 bases separating them. There are 16 residues in the CDR3. Germline V gives CDR1 DFQATT, CDR2 SNEGSKA (reference sequence). For the CDR3, the DNA is TGCAGTGCTAGGGGTGGACAGGGACTAGCATCCTACGAGCAGTACTTC. Protein product: CSARGGQGLASYEQYF.

This clonotype showed up many times. The chain combines TRBV6-5 with TRBJ1-2; 7 bases agree with TRBD1. Germline values: CDR1 MNHEY, CDR2 SVGAGI. Trimming at V came to 0 bases and at J to 6 bases, leaving 4 bases not matched to a gene. The CDR3 runs 14 residues. The CDR3 DNA reads as TGTGCCAGCAGTTACTCGACAGGGAGGGATGGCTACACCTTC. The encoded protein is CASSYSTGRDGYTF.

This clonotype was observed many times. The chain carries TRBV29-1 and TRBJ2-7; the D is unclear. V was pared by 1 base and J by 5 bases, with 9 bases between. The CDR3 is 12 residues long. Germline values: CDR1 SQVTM, CDR2 ANQGSEA. The CDR3 sequence: CSVEAQGHEQYF. CDR3 in DNA: TGCAGCGTTGAAGCACAAGGGCACGAGCAGTACTTC.

This clonotype was observed a few times. DNA of the CDR3: TGCAGCGTTGGCCAGGGGGTGGTTTGGTATGGCTACACCTTC. Its protein product is CSVGQGVVWYGYTF. The rearrangement links TRBV29-1 to TRBJ1-2, with TRBD1 identical over 7 bases. The CDR3 length is 14 residues. Germline loops: CDR1 SQVTM, CDR2 ANQGSEA. The V and J ends lost 4 bases and 5 bases, in that order; junction bases with no gene match: 10.

This clonotype showed up just a few times. The chain recombines TRBV6-1 with TRBJ2-1; 13 nucleotides line up with TRBD2. Losses at the gene ends were 10 bases for V and 3 bases for J; bases not matched to a gene: 6. The V gene's germline CDR1 is MNHNS and CDR2 SASEGT. The CDR3 contains 15 residues. CDR3 sequence: CATLLAGGLYNEQFF. Here the CDR3 DNA reads TGTGCCACCTTACTAGCGGGAGGGCTCTACAATGAGCAGTTCTTC.

The CDR3 region has the DNA TGCGCCAGTCGCAGACAGACCTTCTCCTACGAGCAGTACTTC. Its protein is CASRRQTFSYEQYF. This chain connects TRBV10-2 to TRBJ2-7, with D possibly being TRBD1 (5 bases). This CDR3 has 14 residues. CDR1 and CDR2 from the germline V gene are WSHSY and SAAADI. V was clipped by 9 bases and J by 0 bases, with 15 bases between them.

This clonotype showed up many times. The rearrangement links TRBV11-2 to TRBJ1-2, with D tentatively TRBD1 (5 bases). The CDR3 has 13 residues. V was pared by 2 bases and J by 6 bases, with 10 bases between. Germline V lookup: CDR1 SGHAT, CDR2 FQNNGV. Here the CDR3 DNA reads TGTGCCAGCAGCTTACAGGGCATCGATGGCTACACCTTC. Its translation: CASSLQGIDGYTF.

This clonotype came up many times. This rearrangement joins TRBV12-3 or TRBV12-4 to TRBJ2-5; D remains unclear. V lost 3 bases and J lost 3, with 8 bases in between. The CDR3 length is 13 residues. CDR3 nucleotides: TGTGCCAGCAGTTTTCGGGTAAAAGAGACCCAGTACTTC. Encoded protein: CASSFRVKETQYF.

This clonotype was seen many times. The chain joins TRBV6-2 or TRBV6-3 to TRBJ2-7; 11 bases are shared with TRBD2. Germline CDR1 reads MNHEY; CDR2 reads SVGEGT. V was clipped by 5 bases and J by 3 bases; unmatched bases: 18. CDR3 size: 19 residues. The CDR3 reads CASSGTDSVASGRSYEQYF. In DNA form, the CDR3 reads TGTGCCAGCAGTGGAACCGATAGTGTGGCTAGCGGGAGGAGCTACGAGCAGTACTTC.